What follows is one T cell receptor (beta chain) and its context. Its antigen is currently unknown. This entry belongs to a study of cytomegalovirus exposure and HLA in healthy donors. Study background: From donors who were HLA-typed, an early data release held around 80 million unique TCRs. Study conclusions and caveats: Reports indicate that TCR beta sequences accurately predicted the HLA-A and HLA-B alleles of most subjects. Later analysis identified 16,000 or so TCR beta sequences associated with HLA alleles, using a false discovery rate threshold of 0.05.

Germline CDR1 and CDR2: SGDLS and YYNGEE. The CDR3 contains 12 residues. V lost 0 bases and J 10 bases, leaving 8 bases between the germline ends. The primer mix had 60 Vbeta and 13 Jbeta primers. Libraries were prepared by immunoSEQ multiplex PCR; TCRdb keeps only in-frame clonotypes and omits some of them. The repertoire holds under 200,000 clones, with about 71% as singletons. Healthy bone marrow donors made up the donors. J is TRBJ2-1 and V is TRBV9, with unresolved D. Sequencing was performed on PBMCs. This TCR came from a man aged 50 or older in good health and CMV-seronegative. In DNA form, the CDR3 reads TGTGCCAGCAGCGTAGAATACTCCGAGCAGTTCTTC. Translating it yields CASSVEYSEQFF.